These 2 T cell receptor beta chains were all obtained from the same sample, sequenced in a study of cytomegalovirus exposure and HLA in healthy donors. This PCR relied on a set of 60 Vbeta primers and 13 Jbeta primers. TCRdb's copy holds only in-frame clones and misses some; the assay was immunoSEQ multiplex PCR. The top ten clones hold about 4% of a sample with some 130,000 clones, approximately 80% of them seen once. Sequences were obtained from PBMCs. The receptors were sampled from a male donor in good health and CMV-seronegative.

This clone showed up just a few times. V and J are TRBV10-2 and TRBJ1-3; perhaps TRBD1 as D (6 bases). V was clipped by 5 bases and J by 0 bases, with 11 bases between them. The CDR3 consists of 15 residues. Per germline, CDR1 WSHSY and CDR2 SAAADI. The CDR3 nucleotides are TGCGCCAGCAGTCCCCGGGACAACTCTGGAAACACCATATATTTT. As protein: CASSPRDNSGNTIYF.

The rearrangement links TRBV5-1 to TRBJ2-7, with a tentative D call TRBD1 (6 bases). The CDR3 length is 13 residues. CDR1 is SGHRS and CDR2 is YFSETQ in the germline V gene. V was pared by 0 bases and J by 6 bases, with 10 bases between. CDR3 amino acids: CASSLDRVREQYF. CDR3 sequence (DNA): TGCGCCAGCAGCTTGGACAGGGTTCGCGAGCAGTACTTC.